This T cell receptor (beta chain) was captured in a study of blood T cells in healthy people across ages. The CDR3 extends over 16 amino acids. PCR was performed a second time for about 7 to 12 cycles using a sample-barcoded 5' primer and a J-beta primer mix. Tagging of each cDNA molecule was performed by a template-switch adaptor with 12 random nucleotides. Using its own MiXCR run on the 5' RACE reads, TCRdb lists one record per CDR3 protein. The sample consists of about 1.8 million distinct CDR3 sequences, about 49% of them appearing once. This sequence joins TRBV12-3 or TRBV12-4 and TRBJ2-7; 8 nucleotides agree with TRBD2. The DNA end is a closer match to TRBJ2-5, so the J assignment may be wrong. This TCR derives from a woman in her forties in good health. Sequenced: blood. The DNA for the CDR3 is TGTGCCAGCAGTACGTCCCAAGGACTAGCTAGAGAGACCCAGTACTTC. Translating it yields CASSTSQGLARETQYF.